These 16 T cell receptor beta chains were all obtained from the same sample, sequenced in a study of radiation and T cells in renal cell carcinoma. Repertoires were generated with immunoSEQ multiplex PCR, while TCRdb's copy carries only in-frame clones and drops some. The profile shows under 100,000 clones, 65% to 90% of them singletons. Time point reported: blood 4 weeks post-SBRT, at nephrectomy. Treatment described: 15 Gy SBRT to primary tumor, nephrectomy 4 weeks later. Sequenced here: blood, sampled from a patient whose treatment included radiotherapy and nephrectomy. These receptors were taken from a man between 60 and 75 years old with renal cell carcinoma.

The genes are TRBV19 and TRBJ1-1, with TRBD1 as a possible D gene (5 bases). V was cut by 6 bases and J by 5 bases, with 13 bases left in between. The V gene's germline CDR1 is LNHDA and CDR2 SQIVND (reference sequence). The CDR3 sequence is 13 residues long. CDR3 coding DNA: TGTGCCAGTAGGGGACCGAGGGAAACTGAAGCTTTCTTT. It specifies CASRGPRETEAFF.

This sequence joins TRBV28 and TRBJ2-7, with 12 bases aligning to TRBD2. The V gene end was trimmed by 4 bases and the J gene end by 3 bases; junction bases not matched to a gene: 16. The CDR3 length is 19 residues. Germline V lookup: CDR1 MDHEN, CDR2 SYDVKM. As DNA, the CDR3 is TGTGCCAGCAGTTCACCCACGGGGCTAGCGGGAGGGGGCGTCTACGAGCAGTACTTC. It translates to CASSSPTGLAGGGVYEQYF. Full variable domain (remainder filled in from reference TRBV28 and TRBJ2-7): DVKVTQSSRYLVKRTGEKVFLECVQDMDHENMFWYRQDPGLGLRLIYFSYDVKMKEKGDIPEGYSVSREKKERFSLILESASTNQTSMYLCASSSPTGLAGGGVYEQYFGPGTRLTVT.

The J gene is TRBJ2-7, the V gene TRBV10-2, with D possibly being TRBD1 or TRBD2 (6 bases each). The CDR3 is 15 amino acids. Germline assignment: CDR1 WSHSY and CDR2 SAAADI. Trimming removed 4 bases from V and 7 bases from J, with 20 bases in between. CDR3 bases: TGCGCCAGCAGTGCTGACTTTGGGGGGCGCCGGGAGCAGTACTTC. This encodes CASSADFGGRREQYF.

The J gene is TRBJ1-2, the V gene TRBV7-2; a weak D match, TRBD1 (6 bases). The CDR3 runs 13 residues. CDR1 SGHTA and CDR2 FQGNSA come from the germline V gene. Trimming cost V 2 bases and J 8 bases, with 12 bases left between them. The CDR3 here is CASSLYQGSGYTF. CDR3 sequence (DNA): TGTGCCAGCAGCTTATATCAGGGGAGCGGCTACACCTTC.

The CDR3 nucleotides read TGTGCCAGTAGTCCACGCCTTGGGGGTAGGGGCATGAACACTGAAGCTTTCTTT. Translated, it gives CASSPRLGGRGMNTEAFF. The rearrangement uses TRBV19 and TRBJ1-1; possible D gene TRBD1, 5 bases. Trimming pared 5 bases from V and 0 bases from J, leaving 22 bases between. CDR1 LNHDA and CDR2 SQIVND come from the germline V gene (reference sequence). The CDR3 sequence is 18 residues long. Full variable domain (rest looked up from reference TRBV19 and TRBJ1-1): DGGITQSPKYLFRKEGQNVTLSCEQNLNHDAMYWYRQDPGQGLRLIYYSQIVNDFQKGDIAEGYSVSREKKESFPLTVTSAQKNPTAFYLCASSPRLGGRGMNTEAFFGQGTRLTVV.

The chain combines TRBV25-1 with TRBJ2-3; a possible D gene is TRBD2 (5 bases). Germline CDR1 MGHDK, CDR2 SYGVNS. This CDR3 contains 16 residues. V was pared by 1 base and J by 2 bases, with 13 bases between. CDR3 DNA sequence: TGTGCCAGCAGTGAATTAAACACTGGACTCACAGATACGCAGTATTTT. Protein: CASSELNTGLTDTQYF. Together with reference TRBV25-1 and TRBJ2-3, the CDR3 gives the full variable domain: EADIYQTPRYLVIGTGKKITLECSQTMGHDKMYWYQQDPGMELHLIHYSYGVNSTEKGDLSSESTVSRIRTEHFPLTLESARPSHTSQYLCASSELNTGLTDTQYFGPGTRLTVL.

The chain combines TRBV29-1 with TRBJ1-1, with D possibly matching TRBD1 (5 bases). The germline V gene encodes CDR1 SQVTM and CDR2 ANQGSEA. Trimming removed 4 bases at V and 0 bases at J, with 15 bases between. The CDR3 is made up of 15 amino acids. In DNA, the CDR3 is TGCAGCGTTGGGGACCCAGGGTCCATGAACACTGAAGCTTTCTTT. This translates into CSVGDPGSMNTEAFF.

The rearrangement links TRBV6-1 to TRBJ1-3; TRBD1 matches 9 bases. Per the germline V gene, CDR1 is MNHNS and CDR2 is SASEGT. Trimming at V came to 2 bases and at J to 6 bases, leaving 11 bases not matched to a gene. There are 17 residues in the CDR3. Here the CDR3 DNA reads TGTGCCAGCAGTGAAAGCTTTGGCACAGGGGGCGCAAACACCATATATTTT. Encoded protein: CASSESFGTGGANTIYF.

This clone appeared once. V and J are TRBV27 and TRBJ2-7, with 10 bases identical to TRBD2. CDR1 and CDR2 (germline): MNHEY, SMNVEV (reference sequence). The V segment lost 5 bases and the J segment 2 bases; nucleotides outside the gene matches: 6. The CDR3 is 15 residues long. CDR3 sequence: CASSPTSGVTYEQYF. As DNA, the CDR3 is TGTGCCAGCAGTCCAACTAGCGGGGTCACCTACGAGCAGTACTTC.

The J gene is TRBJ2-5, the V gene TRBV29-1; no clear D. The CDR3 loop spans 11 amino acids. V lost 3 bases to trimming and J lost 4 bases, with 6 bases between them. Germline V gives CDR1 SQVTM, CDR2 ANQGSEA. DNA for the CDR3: TGCAGCGTTGAGCCCGGAGAGACCCAGTACTTC. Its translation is CSVEPGETQYF. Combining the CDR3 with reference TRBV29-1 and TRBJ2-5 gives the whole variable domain SAVISQKPSRDICQRGTSLTIQCQVDSQVTMMFWYRQQPGQSLTLIATANQGSEATYESGFVIDKFPISRPNLTFSTLTVSNMSPEDSSIYLCSVEPGETQYFGPGTRLLVL.

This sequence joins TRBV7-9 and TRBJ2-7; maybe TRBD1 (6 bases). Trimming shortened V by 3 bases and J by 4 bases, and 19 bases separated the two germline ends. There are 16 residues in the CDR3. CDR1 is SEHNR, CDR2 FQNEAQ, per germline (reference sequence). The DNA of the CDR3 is TGTGCCAGCAGCTTGGGGCAAACAGGGTTAGGGTACGAGCAGTACTTC. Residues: CASSLGQTGLGYEQYF.

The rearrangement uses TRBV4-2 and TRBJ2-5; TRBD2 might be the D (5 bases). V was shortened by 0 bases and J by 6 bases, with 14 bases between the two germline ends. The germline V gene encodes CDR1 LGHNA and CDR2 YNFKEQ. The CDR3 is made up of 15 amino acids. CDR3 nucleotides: TGTGCCAGCAGCCAAGATCTCAGAGGGCCGAAGACCCAGTACTTC. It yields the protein CASSQDLRGPKTQYF.

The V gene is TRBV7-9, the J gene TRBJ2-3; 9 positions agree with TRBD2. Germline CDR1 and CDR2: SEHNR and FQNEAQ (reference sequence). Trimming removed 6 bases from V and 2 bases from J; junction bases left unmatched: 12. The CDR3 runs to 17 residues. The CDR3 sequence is CASRLSGREGPTDTQYF. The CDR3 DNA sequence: TGTGCCAGCAGACTCTCGGGGCGGGAGGGCCCCACAGATACGCAGTATTTT.

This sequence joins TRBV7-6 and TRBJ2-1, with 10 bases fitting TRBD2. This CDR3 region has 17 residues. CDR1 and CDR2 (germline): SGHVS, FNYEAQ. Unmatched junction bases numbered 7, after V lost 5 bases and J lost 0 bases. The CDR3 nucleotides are TGTGCCAGCAGCCCAAGGACTAGCGGTAGCTCCTACAATGAGCAGTTCTTC. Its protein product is CASSPRTSGSSYNEQFF.

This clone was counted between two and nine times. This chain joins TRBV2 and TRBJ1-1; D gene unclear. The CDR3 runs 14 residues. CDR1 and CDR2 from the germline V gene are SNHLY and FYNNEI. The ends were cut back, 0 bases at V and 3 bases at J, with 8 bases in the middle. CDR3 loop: CASSEATLYTEAFF. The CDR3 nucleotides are TGTGCCAGCAGTGAAGCGACCCTCTACACTGAAGCTTTCTTT.

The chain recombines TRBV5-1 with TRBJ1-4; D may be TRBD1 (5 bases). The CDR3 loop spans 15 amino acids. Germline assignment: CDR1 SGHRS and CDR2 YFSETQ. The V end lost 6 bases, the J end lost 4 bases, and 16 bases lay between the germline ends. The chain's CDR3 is CASTGGGIRNEKLFF. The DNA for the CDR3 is TGCGCCAGCACAGGTGGGGGGATTCGTAATGAAAAACTGTTTTTT. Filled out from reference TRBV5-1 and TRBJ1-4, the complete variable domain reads KAGVTQTPRYLIKTRGQQVTLSCSPISGHRSVSWYQQTPGQGLQFLFEYFSETQRNKGNFPGRFSGRQFSNSRSEMNVSTLELGDSALYLCASTGGGIRNEKLFFGSGTQLSVL.